These 9 T cell receptor beta chains were all obtained from the same sample, sequenced in a study of shared clonotypes between healthy human individuals. Assay: immunoSEQ multiplex PCR; the TCRdb copy retains only in-frame clones and omits some. The sample comprises about 1 million clones, approximately 68% of which are singletons, and approximately 1.5% rests with the top ten. The specimen sequenced was memory CD4+ T cells sorted from blood. As to subset: CD45RA-negative fraction. The source is a man aged 18 to 30 in good health.

The genes are TRBV5-4 and TRBJ2-2; D is unresolved. Trimming left V 1 base short and J 4 bases short, with 5 bases between. CDR3 size: 13 residues. Germline CDR1 and CDR2: SGHNT and YYREEE (reference sequence). CDR3 amino acids: CASSLRATGELFF. For the CDR3, the DNA is TGTGCCAGCAGCTTGCGAGCCACCGGGGAGCTGTTTTTT.

This clone was observed at least ten times. The chain carries TRBV30 and TRBJ1-5; D gene uncertain. This CDR3 is 14 amino acids long. The germline V gene encodes CDR1 GTSNPN and CDR2 SVGIG (reference sequence). The ends were cut back, 2 bases at V and 2 bases at J, with 10 bases in the middle. This chain's CDR3 is CAWSRSGGNQPQHF. The CDR3 DNA is TGTGCCTGGAGTAGGTCTGGGGGCAATCAGCCCCAGCATTTT.

The chain carries TRBV5-5 and TRBJ2-7; D is perhaps TRBD2 (5 bases). The CDR3 contains 15 residues. V lost 5 bases and J 3 bases, leaving 18 bases between the germline ends. Germline V gene sequence: CDR1 SGHKS, CDR2 YYEKEE (reference sequence). Here the CDR3 DNA reads TGTGCCAGCAGGTACGGTCCGGACTCGGGCTACGAGCAGTACTTC. As protein: CASRYGPDSGYEQYF.

V gene TRBV10-3 combines with J gene TRBJ1-4; 7 nucleotides align to TRBD1. This CDR3 is 13 amino acids long. From germline, CDR1 is ENHRY and CDR2 SYGVKD. The V gene end was trimmed by 5 bases and the J gene end by 7 bases; junction bases not matched to a gene: 4. Here the CDR3 DNA reads TGTGCCATCAGTAGCACAGGGGTTGAAAAACTGTTTTTT. Protein product: CAISSTGVEKLFF.

About this clone itself: At the DNA level, this CDR3 is encoded by other sequences in the same sample as well. This chain links TRBV30 with TRBJ1-3; D unclear. CDR1 and CDR2 from the germline V gene are GTSNPN and SVGIG (reference sequence). V dropped 3 bases and J dropped 0 bases, with 9 bases sitting between them. CDR3 length: 14 residues. DNA of the CDR3: TGTGCCTGGAGCGCCGGGAGCTCTGGAAACACCATATATTTT. It is translated as CAWSAGSSGNTIYF.

The chain combines TRBV6-6 with TRBJ1-4; D unclear. Germline V gene lookup returns CDR1 MNHNY and CDR2 SVGAGI (reference sequence). Trimming removed 6 bases from V and 7 bases from J, with 21 bases in between. This CDR3 has 16 residues. DNA for the CDR3: TGTGCCAGCAGCCCCGGCTACAGCGCCGGGAGTGAAAAACTGTTTTTT. Its protein is CASSPGYSAGSEKLFF.

J is TRBJ2-2 and V is TRBV7-2; possibly TRBD1 or TRBD2 for D (5 bases each). Trimming took 4 bases from V and 6 from J, leaving 12 bases between them. The CDR3 has 14 residues. The germline V gene has CDR1 SGHTA and CDR2 FQGNSA. The CDR3 loop reads CASSSLGVSGELFF. The CDR3 DNA sequence: TGTGCCAGCAGCTCGCTGGGGGTGTCCGGGGAGCTGTTTTTT.

The chain uses TRBV6-5 and TRBJ1-6, with D hard to call. Trimming took off 4 bases at V and 15 bases at J, with 13 bases between the two ends. This CDR3 region has 12 residues. Germline lookup yields CDR1 MNHEY and CDR2 SVGAGI. The CDR3 nucleotides read TGTGCCAGCAGTTCCGTAGACTTTCACCTCCACTTT. Its protein product is CASSSVDFHLHF.

With regard to this clone: The same CDR3 can be traced to other DNA sequences in this sample. The chain uses TRBV18 and TRBJ2-3; D gene unclear. From germline, CDR1 is KGHSH and CDR2 LQKENI. V dropped 3 bases and J dropped 0 bases, with 7 bases sitting between them. The CDR3 is made up of 14 amino acids. DNA of the CDR3: TGTGCCAGCTCACCGATCCCCAGCACAGATACGCAGTATTTT. Translated: CASSPIPSTDTQYF. The whole variable domain, remainder taken from reference TRBV18 and TRBJ2-3, is NAGVMQNPRHLVRRRGQEARLRCSPMKGHSHVYWYRQLPEEGLKFMVYLQKENIIDESGMPKERFSAEFPKEGPSILRIQQVVRGDSAAYFCASSPIPSTDTQYFGPGTRLTVL.